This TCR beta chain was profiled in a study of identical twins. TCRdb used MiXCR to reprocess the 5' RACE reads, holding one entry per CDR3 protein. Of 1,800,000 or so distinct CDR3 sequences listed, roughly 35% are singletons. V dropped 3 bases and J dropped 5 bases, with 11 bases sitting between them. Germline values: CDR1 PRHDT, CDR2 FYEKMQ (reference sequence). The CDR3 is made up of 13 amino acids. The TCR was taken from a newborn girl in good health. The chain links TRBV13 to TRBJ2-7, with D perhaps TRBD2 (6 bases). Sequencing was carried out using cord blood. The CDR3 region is CASSLWEAHEQYF. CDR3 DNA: TGTGCCAGCAGCTTGTGGGAGGCACACGAGCAGTACTTC.